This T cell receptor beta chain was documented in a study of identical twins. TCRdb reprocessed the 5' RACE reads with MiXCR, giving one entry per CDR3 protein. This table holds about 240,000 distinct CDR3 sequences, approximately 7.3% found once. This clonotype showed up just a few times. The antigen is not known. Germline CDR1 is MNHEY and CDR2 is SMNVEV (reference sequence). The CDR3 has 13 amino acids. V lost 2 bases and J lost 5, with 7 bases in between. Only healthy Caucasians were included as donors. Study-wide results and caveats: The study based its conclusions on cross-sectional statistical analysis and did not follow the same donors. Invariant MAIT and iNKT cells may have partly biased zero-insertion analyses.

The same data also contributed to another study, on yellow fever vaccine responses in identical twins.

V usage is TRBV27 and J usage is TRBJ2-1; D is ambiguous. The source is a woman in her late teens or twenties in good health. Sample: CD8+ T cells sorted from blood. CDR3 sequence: CASSLGVNNEQFF. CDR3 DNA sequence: TGTGCCAGCAGTTTAGGGGTAAACAATGAGCAGTTCTTC.